This TCR beta chain came from a study of T cell responses to AZD1222 COVID-19 vaccine. Note on this clone: The target antigen is unknown.

The table came from immunoSEQ multiplex PCR; TCRdb's copy has only in-frame clones and leaves some out. The table lists around 150,000 clones, around 94% of them singletons, with roughly 1.3% in the top ten. CDR3 length: 13 amino acids. Germline lookup yields CDR1 MNHEY and CDR2 SVGEGT. The V end lost 2 bases, the J end lost 5 bases, and 10 bases lay between the germline ends. Findings and limits, study-wide: Repertoire sampling occurred only after the peak T cell response. The reported proportion of spike-specific TCRs targeting unmutated variant regions was nearly half.

The TCR sequence derives from an adult in good health. The sample here was peripheral blood, taken on day 0 of AZD1222 vaccination. This chain connects TRBV6-2 or TRBV6-3 to TRBJ2-7, with D unclear. CDR3 nucleotides: TGTGCCAGCAGTTACGAAGCCCCCCACGAGCAGTACGTC. Its translation: CASSYEAPHEQYV.